The 20 T cell receptor beta chains given below trace back to one sample, sequenced in a study of T cells in Graves' hyperthyroidism and ophthalmopathy. There were TCR beta CDR3 regions amplified from RNA transcripts. TCR CDR3 regions were first amplified by RT-PCR with HTBI primers. One entry per CDR3 protein results from TCRdb running MiXCR on the multiplex PCR reads. This sample has approximately 510,000 distinct CDR3 sequences, with around 43% found just once. The sequenced material came from peripheral blood or thyroid tissue (not recorded which). The receptors come from an adult woman with Graves' disease, either hyperthyroidism or ophthalmopathy (not recorded which).

Regarding this clonotype: A much larger clone is a single base away; this may be a read error. V is TRBV6-5 and J is TRBJ1-5, with 10 nucleotides matching TRBD1. The CDR3 extends over 15 amino acids. Germline loops: CDR1 MNHEY, CDR2 SVGAGI. V was clipped by 6 bases and J by 9 bases; unmatched bases: 11. Here the CDR3 DNA reads TGTGCCAGCAGCAAGGGACAGGGGAGACTTGGGCCCCAGCATTTT. Its protein is CASSKGQGRLGPQHF.

In this sample, this clonotype turned up many times. The chain carries TRBV7-2 and TRBJ2-5; D assignment may be TRBD1 or TRBD2 (5 bases each). The ends were cut back, 6 bases at V and 5 bases at J, with 22 bases in the middle. The CDR3 consists of 16 residues. The germline V gene encodes CDR1 SGHTA and CDR2 FQGNSA. CDR3 coding DNA: TGTGCCAGCAGTACCCCGGGACGTAGACAACAGGAGACCCAGTACTTC. Its protein product is CASSTPGRRQQETQYF.

DNA of the CDR3: TGTGCCAGCAGTGATAGTAGACAGACAACCTACGAGCAGTACTTC. This encodes CASSDSRQTTYEQYF. The chain carries TRBV2 and TRBJ2-7; TRBD1 is a possible D gene (5 bases). The CDR3 is 15 amino acids. V was trimmed by 3 bases and J by 2 bases, leaving 14 bases between them. CDR1 is SNHLY and CDR2 is FYNNEI in the germline V gene.

The table lists this clonotype with a count of one. The genes are TRBV7-2 and TRBJ2-7, with 8 bases aligning to TRBD2. With the DNA end fitting TRBJ2-5 better, the J assignment may be wrong. This CDR3 region has 18 residues. The germline V gene encodes CDR1 SGHTA and CDR2 FQGNSA. CDR3 DNA sequence: TGTGCCAGCAGCTTGAGAGCCTCGTCAACTAGCGGCCAGGGGACCCAGTACTTC. It translates to CASSLRASSTSGQGTQYF.

The chain joins TRBV20-1 to TRBJ2-3, with 9 bases that match TRBD2. This CDR3 has 14 residues. V shed 4 bases, J shed 2 bases, and the junction held 4 bases outside the gene matches. Germline V gene sequence: CDR1 DFQATT, CDR2 SNEGSKA (reference sequence). CDR3 bases: TGCAGTGCTATGACTAGCGGATTCACAGATACGCAGTATTTT. Translated: CSAMTSGFTDTQYF.

As for this clonotype: Given the absence of the conserved phenylalanine or tryptophan at the CDR3 end, a read error is likely. CDR3 DNA: TGTGCCCCCCAGCGGACTAGCGGGAGGTACGAGCAGTACCTC. This translates into CAPQRTSGRYEQYL. This chain uses TRBV15 with TRBJ2-7, with 14 nucleotides matching TRBD2. Germline loops: CDR1 LNHNV, CDR2 YYDKDF (reference sequence). V lost 11 bases, J lost 4 bases, and 7 bases stayed unmatched. The CDR3 loop spans 14 amino acids.

A few counts support this clonotype. The chain carries TRBV29-1 and TRBJ2-7; D remains unclear. Deletions cut 5 bases from V and 0 bases from J, with 11 bases between. This CDR3 comprises 13 residues. Germline loops: CDR1 SQVTM, CDR2 ANQGSEA. The CDR3 DNA follows: TGCAGCGTTACTTACAGTCACTCCTACGAGCAGTACTTC. This codes for CSVTYSHSYEQYF.

The chain joins TRBV2 to TRBJ1-5; D possibly corresponds to TRBD1 (5 bases). The V gene lost 7 bases and the J gene lost 7 bases, with 11 bases spanning the gap. Germline V gene lookup returns CDR1 SNHLY and CDR2 FYNNEI. The CDR3 has 12 amino acids. The CDR3: CASMQGEQPQHF. Here the CDR3 DNA reads TGTGCCAGCATGCAGGGTGAGCAGCCCCAGCATTTT.

DNA for the CDR3: TGCGCCAGCAGCCAAGAGGGCAGTGGTAGAAACACCATATATTTT. It is translated as CASSQEGSGRNTIYF. The chain recombines TRBV4-1 with TRBJ1-3; no reliable D call. The CDR3 extends over 15 amino acids. Germline CDR1 reads MGHRA; CDR2 reads YSYEKL. The V gene lost 0 bases and the J gene lost 5 bases, with 11 bases spanning the gap.

The chain links TRBV10-3 to TRBJ1-3; D remains unclear. CDR3 length equals 13 residues. Trimming took off 5 bases at V and 1 base at J, with 6 bases between the two ends. The V gene's germline CDR1 is ENHRY and CDR2 SYGVKD. CDR3 DNA: TGTGCCATCAGTACTTTTTCTGGAAACACCATATATTTT. This sequence encodes CAISTFSGNTIYF.

In its sample, this clonotype was seen many times. DNA for the CDR3: TGTGCCAGCAGCCCACTAGCTTTCCCCGGGGAGCTGTTTTTT. This sequence encodes CASSPLAFPGELFF. The V call is TRBV27, the J call TRBJ2-2, with D possibly matching TRBD2 (6 bases). CDR3 length: 14 amino acids. Germline V lookup: CDR1 MNHEY, CDR2 SMNVEV (reference sequence). The V end lost 6 bases, the J end lost 6 bases, and 14 bases lay between the germline ends.

The chain is built from TRBV7-9 and TRBJ1-1; D possibly corresponds to TRBD1 (6 bases). Germline V gene sequence: CDR1 SEHNR, CDR2 FQNEAQ (reference sequence). The CDR3 is made up of 15 amino acids. V was trimmed by 5 bases and J by 3 bases, leaving 16 bases between them. CDR3 nucleotide sequence: TGTGCCAGCAGCCACCGGGGGCAAGCCTACACTGAAGCTTTCTTT. It translates to CASSHRGQAYTEAFF.

The gene calls are TRBV7-2 and TRBJ1-1, with a possible D match to TRBD1 (5 bases). V dropped 3 bases and J dropped 7 bases, with 15 bases sitting between them. In germline, CDR1 is SGHTA, CDR2 FQGNSA. This CDR3 comprises 14 residues. This CDR3 reads CASSLMMTVYEAFF. CDR3 coding DNA: TGTGCCAGCAGCTTGATGATGACAGTATATGAAGCTTTCTTT.

This clonotype was detected many times. The chain couples TRBV5-1 to TRBJ1-2; D is undetermined. The germline V and J ends were trimmed by 4 bases and 6 bases, with 13 bases remaining between them. Germline CDR1 reads SGHRS; CDR2 reads YFSETQ. The CDR3 has 13 residues. The CDR3 region is CASSDPSGDGYTF. The CDR3 coding sequence is TGCGCCAGCAGCGATCCCTCCGGGGATGGCTACACCTTC.

In regard to this clonotype: A much more abundant neighbour one base away suggests this may be a read error. The chain recombines TRBV5-1 with TRBJ2-7; the match to TRBD1 covers 10 bases. V was clipped by 7 bases and J by 3 bases; unmatched bases: 10. The germline V gene encodes CDR1 SGHRS and CDR2 YFSETQ. CDR3 length: 15 amino acids. The DNA of the CDR3 is TGCGCCAGCGGCTGGGGGACAGGGGCCCTCTACGAGCAGTACTTC. Residues: CASGWGTGALYEQYF.

V is TRBV5-1 and J is TRBJ2-5; a weak D match, TRBD1 (5 bases). Germline CDR1 is SGHRS and CDR2 is YFSETQ. The CDR3 consists of 15 residues. The ends were cut back, 0 bases at V and 2 bases at J, with 11 bases in the middle. The CDR3 DNA sequence: TGCGCCAGCAGCTTGGGGGCCACAGGTCAAGAGACCCAGTACTTC. Its translation is CASSLGATGQETQYF.

This clonotype was recorded at least ten times. The chain couples TRBV29-1 to TRBJ1-2; D is unclear. The length of the CDR3 is 9 residues. V was trimmed by 1 base and J by 8 bases, leaving 2 bases between them. Germline V CDR1 and CDR2: SQVTM, ANQGSEA. The CDR3 here is CSVEGGYTF. The CDR3 bases are TGCAGCGTTGAAGGGGGCTACACCTTC.

The chain links TRBV29-1 to TRBJ2-7; 12 bases align to TRBD2. The CDR3 consists of 14 residues. Germline trimming cut 4 bases from V and 2 bases from J; bases unmatched to any gene: 3. Germline V gene data show CDR1 as SQVTM and CDR2 as ANQGSEA. The CDR3 DNA sequence: TGCAGCGTTGGGGCTAGCGGGAGGGCCTACGAGCAGTACTTC. It specifies CSVGASGRAYEQYF.

The V and J genes are TRBV15 and TRBJ2-5; TRBD2 aligns across 9 bases. The germline CDR1 and CDR2 sequences are LNHNV and YYDKDF (reference sequence). The CDR3 has 12 amino acids. The junction had 2 bases not matched to a gene; V was cut back by 3 bases and J by 9 bases. CDR3 loop: CATSRAGGPQYF. The CDR3 nucleotides are TGTGCCACCAGCAGGGCGGGAGGGCCCCAGTACTTC.

In the case of this clonotype: The missing conserved phenylalanine or tryptophan at the end of this CDR3 makes a read error likely. No DNA is shown, since the ends of the CDR3 on it are uncertain; the CDR3 is the one TCRdb lists. The chain links TRBV2 to TRBJ2-5; the tabulated D call, TRBD1, remains unverified against the DNA. CDR1 and CDR2 from the germline V gene are SNHLY and FYNNEI. The CDR3 spans 15 amino acids, including both terminal residues. The CDR3 loop reads CASKMDSVYGYTFGS.